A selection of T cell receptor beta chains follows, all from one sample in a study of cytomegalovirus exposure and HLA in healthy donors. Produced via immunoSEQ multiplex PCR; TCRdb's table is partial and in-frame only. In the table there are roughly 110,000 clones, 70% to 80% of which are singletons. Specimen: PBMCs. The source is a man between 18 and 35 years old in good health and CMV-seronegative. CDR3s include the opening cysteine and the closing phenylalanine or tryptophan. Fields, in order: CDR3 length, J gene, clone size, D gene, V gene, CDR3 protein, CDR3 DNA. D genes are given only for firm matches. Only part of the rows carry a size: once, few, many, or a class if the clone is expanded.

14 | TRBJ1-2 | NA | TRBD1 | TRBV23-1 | CASEPNTTGAGYTF | TGCGCCAGCGAGCCGAATACTACAGGGGCTGGCTACACCTTC
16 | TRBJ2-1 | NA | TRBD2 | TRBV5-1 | CASSLSAGSSYNEQFF | TGCGCCAGCAGCTTGTCAGCGGGGAGCTCCTACAATGAGCAGTTCTTC
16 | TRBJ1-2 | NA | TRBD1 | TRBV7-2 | CASSLVGGQGGGGYTF | TGTGCCAGCAGCTTAGTGGGGGGACAGGGCGGGGGTGGCTACACCTTC
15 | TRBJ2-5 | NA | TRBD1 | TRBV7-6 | CASSLLQGAREAQYF | TGTGCCAGCAGCTTATTACAGGGGGCTCGGGAGGCCCAGTACTTC
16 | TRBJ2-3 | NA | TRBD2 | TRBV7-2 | CASSIAGTSGTDTQYF | TGTGCCAGCAGCATCGCCGGGACTAGCGGCACAGATACGCAGTATTTT
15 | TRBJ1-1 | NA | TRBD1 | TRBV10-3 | CAISLMDRGETEAFF | TGTGCCATCAGCCTAATGGACAGGGGAGAGACTGAAGCTTTCTTT
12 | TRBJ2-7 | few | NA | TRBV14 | CASSPTGYEQYF | TGTGCCAGCAGCCCCACAGGTTACGAGCAGTACTTC
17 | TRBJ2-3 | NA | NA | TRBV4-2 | CASSQDEGPPQGDTQYF | TGTGCCAGCAGCCAAGATGAAGGGCCTCCCCAGGGAGATACGCAGTATTTT
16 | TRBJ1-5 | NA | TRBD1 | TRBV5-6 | CASSFRRTGLNQPQHF | TGTGCCAGCAGCTTCCGTCGGACAGGACTTAATCAGCCCCAGCATTTT
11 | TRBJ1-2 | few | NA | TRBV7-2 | CASSTLRGYTF | TGTGCCAGCAGCACCCTTCGGGGCTACACCTTC
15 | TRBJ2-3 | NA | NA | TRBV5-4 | CASSADPGSTDTQYF | TGTGCCAGCAGCGCCGACCCCGGGAGCACAGATACGCAGTATTTT
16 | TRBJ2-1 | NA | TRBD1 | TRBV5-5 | CASSPAEGAHYNEQFF | TGTGCCAGCAGCCCTGCCGAGGGGGCCCACTACAATGAGCAGTTCTTC
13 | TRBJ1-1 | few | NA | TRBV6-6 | CASSDGQNTEAFF | TGTGCCAGCAGTGACGGACAGAACACTGAAGCTTTCTTT
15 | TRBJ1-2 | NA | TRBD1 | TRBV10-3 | CAISESGQGERGYTF | TGTGCCATCAGTGAGTCGGGACAGGGAGAACGTGGCTACACCTTC
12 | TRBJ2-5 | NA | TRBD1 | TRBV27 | CASGDREETQYF | TGTGCCAGCGGGGACAGGGAGGAGACCCAGTACTTC
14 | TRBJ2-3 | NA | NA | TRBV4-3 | CASSQDWRGDTQYF | TGCGCCAGCAGCCAAGATTGGCGGGGAGATACGCAGTATTTT
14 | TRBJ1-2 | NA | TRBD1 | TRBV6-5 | CASSRTGSHYGYTF | TGTGCCAGCAGCCGGACAGGGTCCCATTATGGCTACACCTTC
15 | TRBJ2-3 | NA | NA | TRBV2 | CASSDGGAGADTQYF | TGTGCCAGCAGTGATGGGGGCGCGGGGGCAGATACGCAGTATTTT
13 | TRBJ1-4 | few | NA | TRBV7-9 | CASSSEGLEKLFF | TGTGCCAGCAGCTCCGAGGGACTTGAAAAACTGTTTTTT
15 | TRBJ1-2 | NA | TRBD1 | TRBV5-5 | CASSRRTGADYGYTF | TGTGCCAGCAGCCGCCGGACAGGGGCTGACTATGGCTACACCTTC
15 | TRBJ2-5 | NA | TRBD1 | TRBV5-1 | CASSLAGGLQETQYF | TGCGCCAGCAGCTTAGCAGGGGGCCTCCAAGAGACCCAGTACTTC
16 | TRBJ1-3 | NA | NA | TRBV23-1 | CASSPSVQGKENTIYF | TGCGCCAGCAGTCCCTCGGTCCAGGGAAAGGAAAACACCATATATTTT
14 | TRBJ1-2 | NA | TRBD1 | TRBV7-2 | CASSGGQGDYGYTF | TGTGCCAGCAGCGGGGGACAGGGAGACTATGGCTACACCTTC
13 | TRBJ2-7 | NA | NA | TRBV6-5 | CASSRNRVREQYF | TGTGCCAGCAGTAGAAACAGGGTACGCGAGCAGTACTTC
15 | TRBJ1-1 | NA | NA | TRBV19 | CASSIGRGVNTEAFF | TGTGCCAGTAGTATCGGCAGGGGAGTGAACACTGAAGCTTTCTTT
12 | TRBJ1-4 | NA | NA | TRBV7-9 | CASSVDSIKLFF | TGTGCCAGCAGCGTGGACAGTATAAAACTGTTTTTT
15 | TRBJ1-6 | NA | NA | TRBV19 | CASSSTGFWNSPLHF | TGTGCCAGTAGCTCAACAGGGTTCTGGAATTCACCCCTCCACTTT
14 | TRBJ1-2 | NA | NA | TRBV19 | CASSMAGAHYGYTF | TGTGCCAGTAGTATGGCAGGGGCACACTATGGCTACACCTTC
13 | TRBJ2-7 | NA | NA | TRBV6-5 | CASSYSASPEQYF | TGTGCCAGCAGTTACTCGGCCTCCCCCGAGCAGTACTTC
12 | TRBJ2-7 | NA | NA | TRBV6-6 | CASSYGTGEQYF | TGTGCCAGCAGTTACGGGACTGGCGAGCAGTACTTC
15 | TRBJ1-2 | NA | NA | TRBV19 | CASSPGGGSNYGYTF | TGTGCCAGTAGTCCCGGGGGGGGATCTAACTATGGCTACACCTTC
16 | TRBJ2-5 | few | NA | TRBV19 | CASSTLGPAGKETQYF | TGTGCCAGTAGTACGCTGGGCCCCGCCGGGAAAGAGACCCAGTACTTC
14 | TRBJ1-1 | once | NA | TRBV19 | CASTGRLLGCEAFF | TGTGCCAGTACCGGGAGATTGCTTGGGTGTGAAGCTTTCTTT
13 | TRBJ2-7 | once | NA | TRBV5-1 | CASSLAGSYEQYF | TGCGCCAGCAGCTTGGCCGGGTCCTACGAGCAGTACTTC
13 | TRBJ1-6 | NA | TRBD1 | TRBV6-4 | CASSAGGWSPLHF | TGTGCCAGCAGTGCAGGGGGCTGGTCACCCCTCCACTTT
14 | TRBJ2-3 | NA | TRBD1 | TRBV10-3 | CAITAGGKSDTQYF | TGTGCCATCACGGCAGGGGGCAAATCAGATACGCAGTATTTT
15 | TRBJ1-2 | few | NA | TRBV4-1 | CASSQVRAGVFGYTF | TGCGCCAGCAGCCAAGTGAGGGCAGGGGTGTTTGGCTACACCTTC
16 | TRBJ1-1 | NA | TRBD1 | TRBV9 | CASSVSTGGVDTEAFF | TGTGCCAGCAGCGTTTCGACAGGGGGCGTCGACACTGAAGCTTTCTTT
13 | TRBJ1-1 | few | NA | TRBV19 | CASSIAGLTEAFF | TGTGCCAGTAGTATTGCAGGACTCACTGAAGCTTTCTTT
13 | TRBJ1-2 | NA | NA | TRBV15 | CATSRRQNYGYTF | TGTGCCACCAGCAGACGACAGAACTATGGCTACACCTTC